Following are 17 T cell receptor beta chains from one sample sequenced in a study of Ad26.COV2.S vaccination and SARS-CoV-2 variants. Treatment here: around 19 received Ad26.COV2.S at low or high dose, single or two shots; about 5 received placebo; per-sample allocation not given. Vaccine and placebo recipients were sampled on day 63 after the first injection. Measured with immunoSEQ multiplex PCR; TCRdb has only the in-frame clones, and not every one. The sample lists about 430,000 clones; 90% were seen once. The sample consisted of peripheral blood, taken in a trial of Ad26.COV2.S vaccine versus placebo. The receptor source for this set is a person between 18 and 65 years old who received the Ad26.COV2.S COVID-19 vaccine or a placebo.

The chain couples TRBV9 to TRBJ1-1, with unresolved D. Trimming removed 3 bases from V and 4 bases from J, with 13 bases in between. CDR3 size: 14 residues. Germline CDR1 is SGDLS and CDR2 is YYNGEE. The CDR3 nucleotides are TGTGCCAGCAGCGCCGTCGGTCGACGCACTGAAGCTTTCTTT. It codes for CASSAVGRRTEAFF.

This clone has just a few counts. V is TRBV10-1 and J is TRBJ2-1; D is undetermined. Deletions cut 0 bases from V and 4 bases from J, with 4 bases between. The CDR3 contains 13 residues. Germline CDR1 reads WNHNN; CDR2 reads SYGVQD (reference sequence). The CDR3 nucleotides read TGCGCCAGCAGTGAGTCAACTTACAATGAGCAGTTCTTC. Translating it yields CASSESTYNEQFF.

CDR3 sequence reads: CASSLGDYSYEQYF. CDR3 DNA sequence: TGTGCCAGCAGCTTAGGGGACTACTCCTACGAGCAGTACTTC. This chain joins TRBV7-8 and TRBJ2-7; 7 bases map to TRBD2. The CDR3 runs 14 residues. Germline V lookup: CDR1 SGHVS, CDR2 FQNEAQ. Trimming cost V 1 base and J 0 bases; bases outside gene matches: 0. The whole variable domain, filled in from reference TRBV7-8 and TRBJ2-7, reads GAGVSQSPRYKVAKRGQDVALRCDPISGHVSLFWYQQALGQGPEFLTYFQNEAQLDKSGLPSDRFFAERPEGSVSTLKIQRTQQEDSAVYLCASSLGDYSYEQYFGPGTRLTVT.

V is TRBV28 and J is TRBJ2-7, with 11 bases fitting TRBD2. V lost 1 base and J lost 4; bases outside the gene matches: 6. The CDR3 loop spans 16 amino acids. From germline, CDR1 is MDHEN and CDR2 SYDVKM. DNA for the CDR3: TGTGCCAGCAGTTTATTGGGTAGCGGGAGGGTGTACGAGCAGTACTTC. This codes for CASSLLGSGRVYEQYF.

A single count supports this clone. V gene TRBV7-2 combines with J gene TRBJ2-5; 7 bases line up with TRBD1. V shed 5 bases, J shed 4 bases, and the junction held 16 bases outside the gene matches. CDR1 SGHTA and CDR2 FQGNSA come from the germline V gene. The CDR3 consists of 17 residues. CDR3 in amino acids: CASSHSRGQWGTETQYF. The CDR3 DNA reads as TGTGCCAGCAGCCACAGCCGGGGACAGTGGGGCACAGAGACCCAGTACTTC.

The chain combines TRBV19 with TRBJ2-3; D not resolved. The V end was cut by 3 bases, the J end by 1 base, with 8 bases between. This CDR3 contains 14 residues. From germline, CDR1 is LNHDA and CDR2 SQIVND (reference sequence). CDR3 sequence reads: CASSIRLGTDTQYF. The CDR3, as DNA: TGTGCCAGTAGTATTCGGCTAGGCACAGATACGCAGTATTTT.

CDR3 region: CASSSFHGGPAGELFF. The CDR3 nucleotides are TGTGCCAGCAGCTCATTTCATGGAGGGCCTGCCGGGGAGCTGTTTTTT. The chain recombines TRBV7-2 with TRBJ2-2; TRBD2 is a possible D gene (6 bases). V gave up 4 bases and J gave up 6 bases, with 18 bases separating them. The V gene's germline CDR1 is SGHTA and CDR2 FQGNSA. The CDR3 covers 16 residues. The variable domain in full, completed from reference TRBV7-2 and TRBJ2-2, reads GAGVSQSPSNKVTEKGKDVELRCDPISGHTALYWYRQSLGQGLEFLIYFQGNSAPDKSGLPSDRFSAERTGGSVSTLTIQRTQQEDSAVYLCASSSFHGGPAGELFFGEGSRLTVL.

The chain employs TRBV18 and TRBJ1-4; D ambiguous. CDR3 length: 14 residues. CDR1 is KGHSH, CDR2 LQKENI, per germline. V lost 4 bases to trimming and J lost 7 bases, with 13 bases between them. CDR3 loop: CASSLSESGEKLFF. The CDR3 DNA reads TGTGCCAGCTCACTTTCAGAAAGTGGTGAAAAACTGTTTTTT.

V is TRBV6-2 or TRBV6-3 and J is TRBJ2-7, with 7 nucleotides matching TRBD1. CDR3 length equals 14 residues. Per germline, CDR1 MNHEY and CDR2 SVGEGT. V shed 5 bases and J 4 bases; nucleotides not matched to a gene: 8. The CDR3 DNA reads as TGTGCCAGCAGTCCCGGGACAGTGTTATACGAGCAGTACTTC. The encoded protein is CASSPGTVLYEQYF.

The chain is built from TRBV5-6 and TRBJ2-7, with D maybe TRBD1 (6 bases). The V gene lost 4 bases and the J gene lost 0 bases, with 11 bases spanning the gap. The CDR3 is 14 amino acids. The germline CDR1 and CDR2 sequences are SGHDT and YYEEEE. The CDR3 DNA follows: TGTGCCAGCAGCCTCCAGGGGAGCTCCTACGAGCAGTACTTC. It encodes CASSLQGSSYEQYF.

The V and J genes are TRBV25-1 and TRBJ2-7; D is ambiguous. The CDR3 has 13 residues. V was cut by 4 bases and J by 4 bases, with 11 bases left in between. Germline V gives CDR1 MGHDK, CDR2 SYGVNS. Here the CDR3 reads CASSGFLRYEQYF. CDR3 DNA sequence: TGTGCCAGCAGTGGGTTCCTCCGATACGAGCAGTACTTC.

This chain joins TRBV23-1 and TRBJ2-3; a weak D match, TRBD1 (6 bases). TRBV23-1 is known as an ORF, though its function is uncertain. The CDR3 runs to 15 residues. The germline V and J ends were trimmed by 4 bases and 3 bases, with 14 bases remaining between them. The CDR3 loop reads CASSPHRERTDTQYF. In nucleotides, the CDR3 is TGCGCCAGCAGTCCCCACAGGGAACGGACAGATACGCAGTATTTT.

DNA for the CDR3: TGTGCCAGTAGTATAATTAGGGCCGGGGAGCTGTTTTTT. Translated: CASSIIRAGELFF. The V and J genes are TRBV19 and TRBJ2-2; D is unclear. Germline CDR1 is LNHDA and CDR2 is SQIVND (reference sequence). Deletions cut 2 bases from V and 6 bases from J, with 7 bases between. There are 13 residues in the CDR3.

The CDR3 spells CASSSSEFKKLFF. DNA for the CDR3: TGTGCCAGCAGTTCCTCGGAGTTTAAAAAACTGTTTTTT. The chain carries TRBV28 and TRBJ1-4; D ambiguous. With 4 bases removed from V and 9 bases from J, the gap between germline ends came to 12 bases. The length of the CDR3 is 13 residues. Looked up from germline, CDR1 is MDHEN and CDR2 is SYDVKM. The whole variable domain, remainder taken from reference TRBV28 and TRBJ1-4, is DVKVTQSSRYLVKRTGEKVFLECVQDMDHENMFWYRQDPGLGLRLIYFSYDVKMKEKGDIPEGYSVSREKKERFSLILESASTNQTSMYLCASSSSEFKKLFFGSGTQLSVL.

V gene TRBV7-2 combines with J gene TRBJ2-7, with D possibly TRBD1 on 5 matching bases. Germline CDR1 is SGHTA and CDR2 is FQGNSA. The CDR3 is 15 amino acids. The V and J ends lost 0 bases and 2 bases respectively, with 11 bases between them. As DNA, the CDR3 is TGTGCCAGCAGCTTAGCGGCGCAGGGTGCCTACGAGCAGTACTTC. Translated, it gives CASSLAAQGAYEQYF.

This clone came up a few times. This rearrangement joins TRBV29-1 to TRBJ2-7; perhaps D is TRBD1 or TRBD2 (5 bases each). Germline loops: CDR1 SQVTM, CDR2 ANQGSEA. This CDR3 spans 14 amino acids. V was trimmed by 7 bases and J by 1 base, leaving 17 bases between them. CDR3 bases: TGCAGCGCTGCCGGGACGAGGGGATCCTACGAGCAGTACTTC. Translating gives CSAAGTRGSYEQYF.

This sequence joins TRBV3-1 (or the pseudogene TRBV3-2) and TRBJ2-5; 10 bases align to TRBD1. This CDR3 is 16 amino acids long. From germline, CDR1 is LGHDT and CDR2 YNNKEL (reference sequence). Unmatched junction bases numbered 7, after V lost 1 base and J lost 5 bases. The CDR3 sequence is CASSQGRTGGLETQYF. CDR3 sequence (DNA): TGTGCCAGCAGCCAAGGAAGGACAGGGGGTCTGGAGACCCAGTACTTC.